This TCR beta chain was found in a study of a mutant IDH1 vaccine in newly diagnosed glioma. Study context: It was radiotherapy, temozolomide, or both that patients received previously, with most receiving both.

Trimming pared 0 bases from V and 4 bases from J, leaving 13 bases between. Germline V gives CDR1 ENHRY, CDR2 SYGVKD. The CDR3 sequence is 16 residues long. Notes on this clone: Antigen: not known.

Study findings and constraints: Apparently, pseudoprogression bore no relation to changes among the top peripheral T cell clonotypes.

Time point specified: week 11, during vaccination. What each vaccine dose contained was 300 ug of mutant IDH1 20-mer peptide, accompanied by topical imiquimod. The donor cohort comprised cases of new WHO grade 3 or 4 IDH1-mutant, ATRX-lost astrocytoma. Assay: immunoSEQ multiplex PCR; the TCRdb copy retains only in-frame clones and omits some. The profile shows 55,000 to 70,000 clones, around 91% of them singletons. The material sequenced was PBMCs, taken from a glioma patient whose treatment included an IDH1 peptide vaccine. This rearrangement joins TRBV10-3 to TRBJ1-3; D not certain. This sequence originates from a man between 35 and 55 years old with glioma. This chain's CDR3 is CAISESRASIGNTIYF. The CDR3 DNA reads as TGTGCCATCAGTGAGTCGAGGGCATCGATCGGAAACACCATATATTTT.